The count of the clone carrying this TCR beta chain is one. Its antigen is unknown. Profiling relied on immunoSEQ multiplex PCR, and the TCRdb table lists in-frame clones only, not all of them. The repertoire holds more than 90,000 clones, with approximately 93% as singletons. The data were obtained in a study of graft-versus-host responses after intestinal transplantation. Looking at the study overall: Each of the recipients got a multivisceral, liver-intestinal, or isolated intestinal transplant.

General study results and limits: Early post-transplant HvG declines were associated with peak circulating GvH clone levels.

The trim removed 2 bases at V and 2 bases at J, leaving 8 bases unmatched. CDR3 size: 18 residues. The germline gives CDR1 KGHSH, CDR2 LQKENI. The sequence was collected from a human donor who was the organ donor for an intestinal transplant. The sample was unstimulated CD8+ T cells sorted from spleen or lymph node cells, taken before transplant. This chain uses TRBV18 with TRBJ2-3; TRBD2 agrees at 12 bases. Written as DNA, the CDR3 is TGTGCCAGCTCACCAAAGCTAGCGGGAGGGCCCGTCACAGATACGCAGTATTTT. The encoded protein is CASSPKLAGGPVTDTQYF.